Each of the 20 T cell receptor beta chains below was sequenced from the same sample in a study of T cell responses to AZD1222 COVID-19 vaccine. Produced via immunoSEQ multiplex PCR; TCRdb's table is partial and in-frame only. The sample consists of roughly 150,000 clones, roughly 90% of them appearing once. The sample in question was peripheral blood, obtained on day 0 of AZD1222 vaccination. The receptors shown here come from an adult in good health.

V gene TRBV28 combines with J gene TRBJ2-1; 11 bases are shared with TRBD1. The length of the CDR3 is 15 residues. The V segment lost 2 bases and the J segment 5 bases; nucleotides outside the gene matches: 2. Germline V gene lookup returns CDR1 MDHEN and CDR2 SYDVKM. The CDR3 DNA reads as TGTGCCAGCAGTTTAGCGGGACAGGGGGACAATGAGCAGTTCTTC. Its translation is CASSLAGQGDNEQFF. The full variable domain, rest sourced from reference TRBV28 and TRBJ2-1, is DVKVTQSSRYLVKRTGEKVFLECVQDMDHENMFWYRQDPGLGLRLIYFSYDVKMKEKGDIPEGYSVSREKKERFSLILESASTNQTSMYLCASSLAGQGDNEQFFGPGTRLTVL.

The V gene is TRBV19, the J gene TRBJ2-3; 10 nucleotides align to TRBD2. V lost 2 bases, J lost 0 bases, and 2 bases stayed unmatched. This CDR3 has 16 residues. Germline V gene lookup returns CDR1 LNHDA and CDR2 SQIVND (reference sequence). Here the CDR3 DNA reads TGTGCCAGTAGTATACGGACTAGCGGCAGCACAGATACGCAGTATTTT. This translates into CASSIRTSGSTDTQYF.

This rearrangement joins TRBV18 to TRBJ1-3; no firm D call. The CDR3 has 12 amino acids. In germline, CDR1 is KGHSH, CDR2 LQKENI. Deletions cut 6 bases from V and 4 bases from J, with 7 bases between. The CDR3 here is CASSPEGNTIYF. DNA of the CDR3: TGTGCCAGCTCCCCAGAGGGAAACACCATATATTTT.

The chain carries TRBV19 and TRBJ2-5; D might be TRBD1 (6 bases). Germline V gene data show CDR1 as LNHDA and CDR2 as SQIVND (reference sequence). The ends were cut back, 4 bases at V and 2 bases at J, with 11 bases in the middle. The CDR3 is 14 amino acids. CDR3 in DNA: TGTGCCAGTAGTAAGACAGGTGGGCAAGAGACCCAGTACTTC. Translated, it gives CASSKTGGQETQYF.

This chain uses TRBV6-1 with TRBJ2-3; 12 bases align to TRBD2. The germline V gene encodes CDR1 MNHNS and CDR2 SASEGT. After removal of 3 bases from V and 4 bases from J, the junction contained 14 bases not matched to a gene. The CDR3 is 19 amino acids. This CDR3 is CASSDPRRASGRAPDTQYF. The CDR3 nucleotides are TGTGCCAGCAGTGACCCCCGCCGGGCTAGCGGGAGGGCCCCAGATACGCAGTATTTT.

This chain joins TRBV6-5 and TRBJ2-7, with D possibly being TRBD1 (6 bases). Germline CDR1 is MNHEY and CDR2 is SVGAGI. The CDR3 extends over 16 amino acids. The germline V and J ends were trimmed by 0 bases and 3 bases, with 15 bases remaining between them. CDR3 nucleotide sequence: TGTGCCAGCAGTTACTCGAGCAGCCAGGGGATCTACGAGCAGTACTTC. Amino acids: CASSYSSSQGIYEQYF.

In DNA, the CDR3 is TGTGCCAGCAGTCCCGGGAGCCTACGCACCTTC. This sequence encodes CASSPGSLRTF. The chain combines TRBV6-2 or TRBV6-3 with TRBJ1-2; D unclear. V was clipped by 5 bases and J by 13 bases, with 14 bases between them. This CDR3 region has 11 residues. CDR1 is MNHEY, CDR2 SVGEGT, per germline.

The chain combines TRBV5-4 with TRBJ1-5; 10 bases line up with TRBD1. The J segment lost 7 bases and the V segment lost 0 bases, leaving 1 base of the junction unmatched. This CDR3 is built from 14 residues. In germline, CDR1 is SGHNT, CDR2 YYREEE (reference sequence). In nucleotides, the CDR3 is TGTGCCAGCAGCTTGGGGGGACAGGGGCAGCCCCAGCATTTT. Translated: CASSLGGQGQPQHF.

The chain employs TRBV6-4 and TRBJ1-5; TRBD1 might be the D (5 bases). Germline-derived CDR1 and CDR2 are MRHNA and SNTAGT. The CDR3 spans 13 residues. The V end was cut by 3 bases, the J end by 3 bases, with 6 bases between. CDR3 sequence: CASSETDNQPQHF. The CDR3 DNA reads as TGTGCCAGCAGTGAGACAGACAATCAGCCCCAGCATTTT.

The chain is built from TRBV18 and TRBJ2-3, with D hard to call. Deletions cut 2 bases from V and 0 bases from J, with 9 bases between. Germline V CDR1 and CDR2: KGHSH, LQKENI. This CDR3 spans 15 amino acids. CDR3 sequence (DNA): TGTGCCAGCTCACCATTGCCAGGAAGCACAGATACGCAGTATTTT. Its protein product is CASSPLPGSTDTQYF.

The chain uses TRBV14 and TRBJ2-1; a weak D match, TRBD2 (5 bases). The CDR3 covers 14 residues. V lost 0 bases, J lost 8 bases, and 11 bases lay in between. The V gene's germline CDR1 is SGHDN and CDR2 FVKESK. The CDR3 protein is CASSQEGLGDEQFF. CDR3 coding DNA: TGTGCCAGCAGCCAAGAAGGTCTCGGGGATGAGCAGTTCTTC.

The V gene is TRBV10-2, the J gene TRBJ1-5; D call uncertain. CDR3 length: 12 amino acids. V gave up 2 bases and J gave up 6 bases, with 5 bases separating them. Germline V gene data show CDR1 as WSHSY and CDR2 as SAAADI. The CDR3 DNA is TGCGCCAGCAGTGAGCTAGGTCAGCCCCAGCATTTT. It yields the protein CASSELGQPQHF.

The CDR3 reads CASSPGQGLGNEKLFF. The CDR3 DNA reads TGTGCCAGTAGTCCGGGACAGGGTTTGGGGAATGAAAAACTGTTTTTT. This rearrangement joins TRBV19 to TRBJ1-4; 9 nucleotides agree with TRBD1. V gave up 5 bases and J gave up 5 bases; unmatched junction bases: 9. Germline V gene data show CDR1 as LNHDA and CDR2 as SQIVND (reference sequence). The CDR3 has 16 residues.

This clone came up once. The V and J genes are TRBV5-5 and TRBJ2-7; 9 bases match TRBD1. Germline V gene data show CDR1 as SGHKS and CDR2 as YYEKEE (reference sequence). There are 19 residues in the CDR3. V shed 5 bases and J 0 bases; nucleotides not matched to a gene: 18. This chain's CDR3 is CASSYLGGQGVDSSYEQYF. In DNA form, the CDR3 reads TGTGCCAGCAGTTACCTGGGGGGACAGGGTGTTGATAGCTCCTACGAGCAGTACTTC.

This chain connects TRBV19 to TRBJ1-1; unclear D gene. Germline loops: CDR1 LNHDA, CDR2 SQIVND (reference sequence). V lost 4 bases to trimming and J lost 4 bases, with 7 bases between them. This CDR3 has 12 residues. The CDR3 sequence is CASSSWGTEAFF. The DNA of the CDR3 is TGTGCCAGTAGTAGTTGGGGCACTGAAGCTTTCTTT. Full variable domain (remainder filled in from reference TRBV19 and TRBJ1-1): DGGITQSPKYLFRKEGQNVTLSCEQNLNHDAMYWYRQDPGQGLRLIYYSQIVNDFQKGDIAEGYSVSREKKESFPLTVTSAQKNPTAFYLCASSSWGTEAFFGQGTRLTVV.

Comment on this clone: One junction end does not reproduce the germline sequence, and a read error may be involved. This chain uses TRBV2 with TRBJ2-7, with 9 bases identical to TRBD1. The CDR3 runs 8 residues. CDR1 is SNHLY, CDR2 FYNNEI, per germline. The CDR3 spells CAVRDRAF. The CDR3 nucleotides are TGTGCCGTCCGGGACAGGGCCTTC.

V usage is TRBV5-4 and J usage is TRBJ1-1, with D perhaps TRBD1 (6 bases). CDR3 length: 16 residues. V was trimmed by 4 bases and J by 6 bases, leaving 22 bases between them. Germline assignment: CDR1 SGHNT and CDR2 YYREEE (reference sequence). DNA of the CDR3: TGTGCCAGCAGCGCCATCTTCAGGGGTGGGTCGGCTGAAGCTTTCTTT. Translation gives CASSAIFRGGSAEAFF.

The chain joins TRBV10-3 to TRBJ2-3, with a possible D match to TRBD1 (6 bases). Trimming cost V 6 bases and J 4 bases, with 11 bases left between them. CDR3 size: 13 residues. Per germline, CDR1 ENHRY and CDR2 SYGVKD. The CDR3 coding sequence is TGTGCCATCAGCGGATCAGGGGCAGATACGCAGTATTTT. It is translated as CAISGSGADTQYF.

V is TRBV18 and J is TRBJ2-4; 14 positions match TRBD2. Germline trimming cut 1 base from V and 0 bases from J; bases unmatched to any gene: 14. The CDR3 has 22 amino acids. Germline V CDR1 and CDR2: KGHSH, LQKENI. The CDR3 DNA is TGTGCCAGCTCACCACTGGGCCTACCGGGACTAGCGGGAGAACTAGCCAAAAACATTCAGTACTTC. As protein: CASSPLGLPGLAGELAKNIQYF. Complete variable domain (other parts from reference TRBV18 and TRBJ2-4): NAGVMQNPRHLVRRRGQEARLRCSPMKGHSHVYWYRQLPEEGLKFMVYLQKENIIDESGMPKERFSAEFPKEGPSILRIQQVVRGDSAAYFCASSPLGLPGLAGELAKNIQYFGAGTRLSVL.

This chain links TRBV6-5 with TRBJ1-1, with TRBD1 matching over 11 bases. The CDR3 has 15 residues. Germline-derived CDR1 and CDR2 are MNHEY and SVGAGI. Trimming cost V 9 bases and J 4 bases; bases outside gene matches: 10. The CDR3 here is CASIWTGGGGTEAFF. DNA of the CDR3: TGTGCCAGTATCTGGACAGGGGGCGGGGGCACTGAAGCTTTCTTT.